This T cell receptor beta chain was retrieved from a study of blood T cells in healthy people across ages. Study-level findings and limits: With naive T cell percentage, TCR beta diversity showed a strong correlation. In long-lived donors, naive CD4+ cell counts and diversity exceeded those of aged donors. The study could not conclusively compare naive and antigen-experienced cells, given its unsorted PBMCs. In older individuals, TCR beta diversity per million T cells was lower, falling roughly linearly with age.

About this clonotype: The antigen is undetermined. One end of the junction does not line up with germline, which may come from a read error.

Primed by a sample-barcoded 5' primer and a J-beta primer mix, a second PCR proceeded for 7 to 11 cycles. TCRdb reprocessed the 5' RACE reads via MiXCR and lists one record per CDR3 protein. The sample yields some 900,000 distinct CDR3 sequences, 29% seen once. The CDR3 is made up of 14 amino acids. CDR1 is SGHTA and CDR2 is FQGNSA in the germline V gene. The V and J genes are TRBV7-2 and TRBJ2-5; D is perhaps TRBD1 (6 bases). The sequence was obtained from a woman aged 80 or older in good health. The sample consisted of blood. The CDR3 loop is CAGSPGGVRETQYF. CDR3 sequence (DNA): TGTGCCGGCAGTCCTGGGGGCGTCCGGGAGACCCAGTACTTC. The full variable domain, rest sourced from reference TRBV7-2 and TRBJ2-5, is GAGVSQSPSNKVTEKGKDVELRCDPISGHTALYWYRQSLGQGLEFLIYFQGNSAPDKSGLPSDRFSAERTGGSVSTLTIQRTQQEDSAVYLCAGSPGGVRETQYFGPGTRLLVL.